A single sample is the source of the 11 T cell receptor beta chains below, sequenced in a study of shared clonotypes between healthy human individuals. CD45RO-negative, CCR7-positively selected cells formed the naive CD8 fraction, excluding terminally differentiated effector memory CD45RA+ cells. This table comes from immunoSEQ multiplex PCR, and its TCRdb copy is limited to in-frame clones, with some not included. The sample has approximately 740,000 clones; around 92% are singletons. The sample was naive CD8+ T cells sorted from blood. The source of these receptors is a young man in good health.

The chain recombines TRBV7-8 with TRBJ1-1; 9 bases align to TRBD1. V gave up 3 bases and J gave up 11 bases; unmatched junction bases: 16. The CDR3 is 16 amino acids. The germline V gene has CDR1 SGHVS and CDR2 FQNEAQ. CDR3 DNA sequence: TGTGCCAGCAGCTTCTTCGCTTCGGGACAGGGATTCTCGGCTTTCTTT. This encodes CASSFFASGQGFSAFF.

The chain combines TRBV7-9 with TRBJ1-1; no definite D call. V was clipped by 5 bases and J by 1 base, with 14 bases between them. The CDR3 sequence is 15 residues long. Germline V gene sequence: CDR1 SEHNR, CDR2 FQNEAQ (reference sequence). The CDR3, as DNA: TGTGCCAGCAGCCCCTCGATGTGGGAGAACACTGAAGCTTTCTTT. Its translation: CASSPSMWENTEAFF.

The chain combines TRBV20-1 with TRBJ2-1; D not certain. V was trimmed by 0 bases and J by 9 bases, leaving 6 bases between them. CDR3 size: 11 residues. The germline CDR1 and CDR2 sequences are DFQATT and SNEGSKA (reference sequence). The CDR3, as DNA: TGCAGTGCTAGAGATGGTCCTGAGCAGTTCTTC. Translated: CSARDGPEQFF.

J is TRBJ1-1 and V is TRBV4-1; 8 nucleotides align to TRBD1. Per the germline V gene, CDR1 is MGHRA and CDR2 is YSYEKL. This CDR3 region has 16 residues. The J segment lost 4 bases and the V segment lost 1 base, leaving 8 bases of the junction unmatched. DNA of the CDR3: TGCGCCAGCAGCCAAGCTCGGACAGGGCGTATCACTGAAGCTTTCTTT. Translated: CASSQARTGRITEAFF.

The chain carries TRBV28 and TRBJ2-1; possibly TRBD1 or TRBD2 for D (5 bases each). CDR3 length equals 14 residues. V was pared by 4 bases and J by 2 bases, with 9 bases between. CDR1 and CDR2 from the germline V gene are MDHEN and SYDVKM. CDR3 in amino acids: CASSWGSAYNEQFF. The CDR3 DNA sequence: TGTGCCAGCAGTTGGGGGAGTGCCTACAATGAGCAGTTCTTC.

The gene calls are TRBV9 and TRBJ2-2, with 12 bases fitting TRBD2. Per germline, CDR1 SGDLS and CDR2 YYNGEE. The length of the CDR3 is 18 residues. V was clipped by 3 bases and J by 1 base; unmatched bases: 7. The DNA of the CDR3 is TGTGCCAGCAGCGGGAGCCCACTAGCGGGAGGGAACACCGGGGAGCTGTTTTTT. Encoded protein: CASSGSPLAGGNTGELFF. The complete variable domain, with remaining parts taken from reference TRBV9 and TRBJ2-2, reads DSGVTQTPKHLITATGQRVTLRCSPRSGDLSVYWYQQSLDQGLQFLIQYYNGEERAKGNILERFSAQQFPDLHSELNLSSLELGDSALYFCASSGSPLAGGNTGELFFGEGSRLTVL.

The chain carries TRBV5-4 and TRBJ2-5; TRBD2 matches 13 bases. Trimming took 2 bases from V and 4 from J; bases not matched to a gene: 8. Germline CDR1 reads SGHNT; CDR2 reads YYREEE (reference sequence). CDR3 length: 17 amino acids. The CDR3 sequence is CASSLLAGGPIPETQYF. The CDR3 nucleotides are TGTGCCAGCAGCTTACTAGCGGGAGGGCCGATCCCAGAGACCCAGTACTTC.

The genes are TRBV19 and TRBJ2-1; D is ambiguous. Trimming took 0 bases from V and 10 from J, leaving 13 bases between them. Germline-derived CDR1 and CDR2 are LNHDA and SQIVND (reference sequence). There are 14 residues in the CDR3. The CDR3 DNA reads TGTGCCAGTAGTATAGAAACAAACTTGGGGGAGCAGTTCTTC. This translates into CASSIETNLGEQFF.

The chain employs TRBV29-1 and TRBJ2-7; 9 bases are a match to TRBD1. There are 14 residues in the CDR3. V gave up 2 bases and J gave up 4 bases; unmatched junction bases: 6. The germline gives CDR1 SQVTM, CDR2 ANQGSEA. This CDR3 reads CSVECSDRGYEQYF. Here the CDR3 DNA reads TGCAGCGTTGAATGTTCGGACAGGGGTTACGAGCAGTACTTC.

This rearrangement joins TRBV6-1 to TRBJ2-7, with 7 bases lining up with TRBD2. The germline V gene encodes CDR1 MNHNS and CDR2 SASEGT. The length of the CDR3 is 16 residues. Trimming at V came to 3 bases and at J to 3 bases, leaving 11 bases not matched to a gene. The CDR3 DNA sequence: TGTGCCAGCAGTGAGGGGCCGTCGGGAGGTTTCTACGAGCAGTACTTC. It is translated as CASSEGPSGGFYEQYF.

V gene TRBV27 combines with J gene TRBJ2-1; a weak D match, TRBD1 (6 bases). The germline gives CDR1 MNHEY, CDR2 SMNVEV (reference sequence). Trimming took 4 bases from V and 0 from J, leaving 10 bases between them. This CDR3 comprises 15 residues. CDR3 region: CASSSSGDSYNEQFF. In nucleotides, the CDR3 is TGTGCCAGCAGTTCATCAGGGGACTCCTACAATGAGCAGTTCTTC.